This TCR beta chain was captured by sequencing in a study of T cell responses to AZD1222 COVID-19 vaccine. On this clone itself: Antigen unknown.

The CDR3 loop spans 14 amino acids. Deletions cut 4 bases from V and 5 bases from J, with 14 bases between. Germline values: CDR1 SGHTA, CDR2 FQGNSA. Study findings and constraints: Clonal diversity was possibly underestimated, and white British individuals and females predominated among donors.

Profiled with immunoSEQ multiplex PCR; TCRdb holds only in-frame clones, not every one. The sample yields more than 150,000 clones, roughly 91% seen once. This clonotype was obtained from an adult who received the AZD1222 COVID-19 vaccine. The specimen comprised peripheral blood, sampled 28 days after the second AZD1222 dose. This rearrangement joins TRBV7-2 to TRBJ2-5; D gene unclear. CDR3 nucleotides: TGTGCCAGCAGCTCAGTGCCCCCTCGGGAGACCCAGTACTTC. It translates to CASSSVPPRETQYF.